The present T cell receptor beta chain was sequenced within a study of long-term antiretroviral therapy in people with HIV. Study results and caveats: Every time point showed a repertoire led by clones expanded before ART.

Only United States sites treated participants with HIV. Cryopreserved PBMC samples of about 0.9-10 million cells were used for DNA extraction. This clone was seen a single time. Antigen specificity is unknown. A v3.0 immunoSEQ assay was performed at survey level. The method was immunoSEQ multiplex PCR; TCRdb's version includes in-frame clones alone and lacks a portion of them. The data hold more than 20,000 clones, with approximately 81% observed a single time. Deletions cut 6 bases from V and 1 base from J, with 12 bases between. Per germline, CDR1 SQVTM and CDR2 ANQGSEA. The CDR3 contains 13 residues.

The sample in question was unsorted PBMCs, obtained 2.3 years after starting antiretroviral therapy. The TCR sequence derives from a middle-aged man with HIV. V gene TRBV29-1 combines with J gene TRBJ1-1; D might be TRBD1 (5 bases). The CDR3 DNA is TGCAGCGTCGCTACTCAGGGGAACACTGAAGCTTTCTTT. Amino acid sequence: CSVATQGNTEAFF. The variable domain in full, completed from reference TRBV29-1 and TRBJ1-1, reads SAVISQKPSRDICQRGTSLTIQCQVDSQVTMMFWYRQQPGQSLTLIATANQGSEATYESGFVIDKFPISRPNLTFSTLTVSNMSPEDSSIYLCSVATQGNTEAFFGQGTRLTVV.